Presented here are 30 T cell receptor beta chains from one specimen sequenced in a study of blood T cell repertoires in COVID-19. TCRdb's copy holds only in-frame clones and misses some; the assay was immunoSEQ multiplex PCR. The sample gives approximately 140,000 clones, around 81% of which show up once; around 1.5% is in the top ten. The sequencing input was peripheral blood. These receptors were obtained from a human donor in a cohort sampled during active COVID-19.

This sequence joins TRBV9 and TRBJ2-3; 10 nucleotides agree with TRBD2. V shed 0 bases and J 1 base; nucleotides not matched to a gene: 8. Germline-derived CDR1 and CDR2 are SGDLS and YYNGEE. The CDR3 consists of 18 residues. The CDR3 region has the DNA TGTGCCAGCAGCGTAGGGGCTAGCGGGAGAGGTGGCACAGATACGCAGTATTTT. It encodes CASSVGASGRGGTDTQYF.

This clone appeared once. V and J are TRBV2 and TRBJ1-4; 7 nucleotides align to TRBD1. Germline V gives CDR1 SNHLY, CDR2 FYNNEI. V was clipped by 6 bases and J by 0 bases; unmatched bases: 7. The CDR3 runs 16 residues. The CDR3 DNA reads as TGTGCCAGCAGCTTCTCTCAGGGGGCAACTAATGAAAAACTGTTTTTT. It translates to CASSFSQGATNEKLFF.

The CDR3 DNA follows: TGTGCCAGCAGCTTCAACAGGGGGGAAGAAAAACTGTTTTTT. Translating gives CASSFNRGEEKLFF. This chain joins TRBV11-2 and TRBJ1-4; 8 nucleotides align to TRBD1. Germline V gives CDR1 SGHAT, CDR2 FQNNGV. This CDR3 has 14 residues. After removal of 3 bases from V and 8 bases from J, the junction contained 5 bases not matched to a gene.

Only a few counts were recorded for this clone. CDR3: CASSQRQGAYNEQFF. The CDR3 coding sequence is TGTGCCAGCAGCCAGAGACAGGGGGCCTACAATGAGCAGTTCTTC. V and J are TRBV5-4 and TRBJ2-1; 9 bases agree with TRBD1. After removal of 4 bases from V and 2 bases from J, the junction contained 4 bases not matched to a gene. CDR3 size: 15 residues. CDR1 is SGHNT, CDR2 YYREEE, per germline (reference sequence).

The chain links TRBV27 to TRBJ2-7, with 10 positions matching TRBD2. Per germline, CDR1 MNHEY and CDR2 SMNVEV (reference sequence). Trimming took 6 bases from V and 6 from J; bases not matched to a gene: 8. This CDR3 comprises 14 residues. The CDR3 here is CASSPTPSGSEQYF. The CDR3 region has the DNA TGTGCCAGCAGCCCTACGCCTAGCGGGAGCGAGCAGTACTTC.

About this clone itself: The germline gene is not matched at one end of the junction; a read error may be the cause. This chain links TRBV12-3 or TRBV12-4 with TRBJ1-2; D gene ambiguous. The CDR3 has 13 amino acids. The CDR3 DNA sequence: TGTGCCATCAGTATTGGAGGAACCTATGGCTACACCTTC. Translating it yields CAISIGGTYGYTF.

CDR3 sequence: CSVAGQQVSEAFF. The CDR3 coding sequence is TGCAGCGTTGCGGGACAACAAGTCTCCGAAGCTTTCTTT. The chain is built from TRBV29-1 and TRBJ1-1, with D maybe TRBD1 (6 bases). Looked up from germline, CDR1 is SQVTM and CDR2 is ANQGSEA. V gave up 4 bases and J gave up 8 bases, with 17 bases separating them. This CDR3 has 13 residues. The variable domain in full, completed from reference TRBV29-1 and TRBJ1-1, reads SAVISQKPSRDICQRGTSLTIQCQVDSQVTMMFWYRQQPGQSLTLIATANQGSEATYESGFVIDKFPISRPNLTFSTLTVSNMSPEDSSIYLCSVAGQQVSEAFFGQGTRLTVV.

The V call is TRBV4-3, the J call TRBJ1-4, with a weak D call TRBD1 (5 bases). Germline CDR1 and CDR2: LGHNA and YSLEER. V lost 3 bases, J lost 8 bases, and 13 bases lay in between. This CDR3 is 14 amino acids long. CDR3 in DNA: TGCGCCAGCAGCCATGGTAGGGGCGGCGAAAAACTGTTTTTT. Amino acids: CASSHGRGGEKLFF.

Written as DNA, the CDR3 is TGTGCCAGCTCACCAGTAGTAGGAGGCACCGGGGAGCTGTTTTTT. Its translation: CASSPVVGGTGELFF. The genes are TRBV18 and TRBJ2-2; tentative D call: TRBD2 (5 bases). CDR3 length: 15 residues. With 2 bases removed from V and 4 bases from J, the gap between germline ends came to 11 bases. The germline V gene encodes CDR1 KGHSH and CDR2 LQKENI.

The J gene is TRBJ1-2, the V gene TRBV19; D gene unclear. Germline-derived CDR1 and CDR2 are LNHDA and SQIVND (reference sequence). Trimming shortened V by 8 bases and J by 2 bases, and 18 bases separated the two germline ends. This CDR3 region has 15 residues. CDR3 loop: CASLPRQEPNYGYTF. The CDR3 DNA follows: TGTGCCAGTCTACCCCGACAAGAGCCCAACTATGGCTACACCTTC. The variable domain in full, completed from reference TRBV19 and TRBJ1-2, reads DGGITQSPKYLFRKEGQNVTLSCEQNLNHDAMYWYRQDPGQGLRLIYYSQIVNDFQKGDIAEGYSVSREKKESFPLTVTSAQKNPTAFYLCASLPRQEPNYGYTFGSGTRLTVV.

The chain couples TRBV18 to TRBJ1-2; 8 bases line up with TRBD1. Germline V gene lookup returns CDR1 KGHSH and CDR2 LQKENI. The CDR3 totals 15 residues. Losses at the gene ends were 3 bases for V and 2 bases for J; bases not matched to a gene: 5. The DNA of the CDR3 is TGTGCCAGCTCACCTCCGCGACAGGGGAACTATGGCTACACCTTC. It codes for CASSPPRQGNYGYTF.

The V gene is TRBV18, the J gene TRBJ2-5; D remains ambiguous. Germline V gene sequence: CDR1 KGHSH, CDR2 LQKENI. The CDR3 loop spans 12 amino acids. V lost 3 bases and J lost 0, with 2 bases in between. CDR3 in DNA: TGTGCCAGCTCACCCAACCAAGAGACCCAGTACTTC. It encodes CASSPNQETQYF.

This sequence joins TRBV18 and TRBJ2-1; 11 bases line up with TRBD2. The CDR3 has 15 residues. After removal of 3 bases from V and 9 bases from J, the junction contained 7 bases not matched to a gene. Germline CDR1 KGHSH, CDR2 LQKENI. The CDR3 region has the DNA TGTGCCAGCTCACCTACTAGCGGGAGCCGCGGTGAGCAGTTCTTC. It specifies CASSPTSGSRGEQFF.

Here the CDR3 DNA reads TGTGCCAGCAGCAACGCCGGGACAGGGAACACCGGGGAGCTGTTTTTT. It translates to CASSNAGTGNTGELFF. The rearrangement uses TRBV14 and TRBJ2-2; TRBD1 aligns across 8 bases. The CDR3 is 16 amino acids. CDR1 SGHDN and CDR2 FVKESK come from the germline V gene. Trimming cost V 5 bases and J 1 base; bases outside gene matches: 6.

This clone was seen at least ten times. The chain couples TRBV4-1 to TRBJ1-3; the D gene is possibly TRBD1 (5 bases). Germline loops: CDR1 MGHRA, CDR2 YSYEKL. The CDR3 covers 15 residues. Deletions cut 4 bases from V and 3 bases from J, with 13 bases between. Written as DNA, the CDR3 is TGCGCCAGCAGCCCTACAGGTGCCCGTGGAAACACCATATATTTT. This translates into CASSPTGARGNTIYF.

CDR3 nucleotides: TGTGCCAGCTCACAAACGGGACTAGCGGAAGAGACCCAGTACTTC. It translates to CASSQTGLAEETQYF. V is TRBV18 and J is TRBJ2-5; TRBD2 aligns across 11 bases. V trimming: 4 bases; J trimming: 3 bases; junction bases outside the gene matches: 4. The CDR3 is 15 residues long. Germline CDR1 reads KGHSH; CDR2 reads LQKENI. Filled out from reference TRBV18 and TRBJ2-5, the complete variable domain reads NAGVMQNPRHLVRRRGQEARLRCSPMKGHSHVYWYRQLPEEGLKFMVYLQKENIIDESGMPKERFSAEFPKEGPSILRIQQVVRGDSAAYFCASSQTGLAEETQYFGPGTRLLVL.

The J gene is TRBJ1-6, the V gene TRBV27; D ambiguous. V dropped 5 bases and J dropped 0 bases, with 14 bases sitting between them. This CDR3 has 17 residues. Germline CDR1 reads MNHEY; CDR2 reads SMNVEV (reference sequence). CDR3: CASSPRVRSSYNSPLHF. The CDR3 nucleotides are TGTGCCAGCAGTCCCCGGGTGCGGAGCTCCTATAATTCACCCCTCCACTTT.

V gene TRBV6-2 or TRBV6-3 combines with J gene TRBJ2-1; 12 bases are shared with TRBD2. The ends lost 2 bases at V and 7 bases at J; junction bases unmatched: 6. CDR1 is MNHEY and CDR2 is SVGEGT in the germline V gene. The CDR3 loop spans 16 amino acids. The CDR3 here is CASSYSLAGGRNEQFF. In DNA form, the CDR3 reads TGTGCCAGCAGTTACAGTCTAGCGGGAGGGCGTAATGAGCAGTTCTTC.

The rearrangement joins TRBV15 to TRBJ1-1, with D unresolved. The germline CDR1 and CDR2 sequences are LNHNV and YYDKDF (reference sequence). The CDR3 is 14 amino acids. The V end lost 0 bases, the J end lost 2 bases, and 7 bases lay between the germline ends. Here the CDR3 DNA reads TGTGCCACCAGCAGAGATCACAGTAACACTGAAGCTTTCTTT. It translates to CATSRDHSNTEAFF.

This sequence joins TRBV7-2 and TRBJ1-6, with TRBD1 matching 7 bases. This CDR3 has 15 residues. Germline V gene lookup returns CDR1 SGHTA and CDR2 FQGNSA. The V and J ends lost 6 bases and 6 bases, in that order; junction bases with no gene match: 8. CDR3 sequence (DNA): TGTGCCAGCAGTTTGGCCGGGACAGCTAATTCACCCCTCCACTTT. The encoded protein is CASSLAGTANSPLHF.

J is TRBJ2-5 and V is TRBV13; the match to TRBD2 covers 8 bases. This CDR3 has 15 amino acids. The trim removed 1 base at V and 4 bases at J, leaving 5 bases unmatched. Per germline, CDR1 PRHDT and CDR2 FYEKMQ (reference sequence). The CDR3: CASSLAGGRAETQYF. CDR3 DNA sequence: TGTGCCAGCAGCTTAGCGGGAGGGCGCGCAGAGACCCAGTACTTC.

The chain carries TRBV15 and TRBJ2-7; D perhaps matches TRBD1 (6 bases). With 8 bases removed from V and 7 bases from J, the gap between germline ends came to 15 bases. Looked up from germline, CDR1 is LNHNV and CDR2 is YYDKDF (reference sequence). This CDR3 comprises 12 residues. CDR3 residues: CATRGGGGEQYF. The CDR3 DNA is TGTGCCACCCGCGGTGGGGGCGGGGAGCAGTACTTC.

The chain has TRBV7-2 and TRBJ2-1, with a possible D match to TRBD2 (5 bases). V gave up 8 bases and J gave up 9 bases, with 11 bases separating them. The length of the CDR3 is 11 residues. From germline, CDR1 is SGHTA and CDR2 FQGNSA. The CDR3 DNA follows: TGTGCCAGCGGGCGGGTTGGTGAGCAGTTCTTC. Translating gives CASGRVGEQFF.

The chain recombines TRBV11-2 with TRBJ1-3; the D is unclear. CDR1 SGHAT and CDR2 FQNNGV come from the germline V gene. With 1 base removed from V and 7 bases from J, the gap between germline ends came to 8 bases. The CDR3 runs 13 residues. In DNA form, the CDR3 reads TGTGCCAGCAGCTTAGTCCAGTCTAACACCATATATTTT. Translating gives CASSLVQSNTIYF.

The gene calls are TRBV10-3 and TRBJ2-7; 10 nucleotides line up with TRBD2. The CDR3 totals 15 residues. Germline trimming cut 4 bases from V and 5 bases from J; bases unmatched to any gene: 8. Germline-derived CDR1 and CDR2 are ENHRY and SYGVKD. The CDR3 DNA reads TGTGCCATCAGTGGATCCTCTAGCGGGAGTCACGAGCAGTACTTC. Protein product: CAISGSSSGSHEQYF.

The V call is TRBV5-1, the J call TRBJ2-5; TRBD1 matches 7 bases. V was clipped by 4 bases and J by 1 base; unmatched bases: 7. Looked up from germline, CDR1 is SGHRS and CDR2 is YFSETQ. CDR3 length: 15 amino acids. CDR3 DNA sequence: TGCGCCAGCAGCCTTTTCGGGACAGTCCAAGAGACCCAGTACTTC. As protein: CASSLFGTVQETQYF. Full variable domain (missing parts from reference TRBV5-1 and TRBJ2-5): KAGVTQTPRYLIKTRGQQVTLSCSPISGHRSVSWYQQTPGQGLQFLFEYFSETQRNKGNFPGRFSGRQFSNSRSEMNVSTLELGDSALYLCASSLFGTVQETQYFGPGTRLLVL.

The chain employs TRBV28 and TRBJ1-2; maybe TRBD1 (6 bases). V was shortened by 3 bases and J by 2 bases, with 16 bases between the two germline ends. The CDR3 has 16 amino acids. Germline values: CDR1 MDHEN, CDR2 SYDVKM. The CDR3 sequence: CASSFGPRQGNYGYTF. CDR3 sequence (DNA): TGTGCCAGCAGTTTTGGTCCCCGCCAGGGGAACTATGGCTACACCTTC.

The V gene is TRBV6-6, the J gene TRBJ2-7; possibly TRBD2 for D (5 bases). The CDR3 runs 13 residues. Germline lookup yields CDR1 MNHNY and CDR2 SVGAGI (reference sequence). V dropped 5 bases and J dropped 6 bases, with 14 bases sitting between them. CDR3 region: CASSPSGSSEQYF. The DNA for the CDR3 is TGTGCCAGCAGTCCAAGCGGTAGCTCCGAGCAGTACTTC.

This rearrangement joins TRBV7-9 to TRBJ2-1; 10 nucleotides line up with TRBD2. V shed 5 bases, J shed 8 bases, and the junction held 9 bases outside the gene matches. This CDR3 has 15 residues. CDR1 is SEHNR, CDR2 FQNEAQ, per germline (reference sequence). CDR3 bases: TGTGCCAGCAGCCTCCTTAGCGGGAGGCTATATGAGCAGTTCTTC. Encoded protein: CASSLLSGRLYEQFF. Full variable domain (missing parts from reference TRBV7-9 and TRBJ2-1): DTGVSQNPRHKITKRGQNVTFRCDPISEHNRLYWYRQTLGQGPEFLTYFQNEAQLEKSRLLSDRFSAERPKGSFSTLEIQRTEQGDSAMYLCASSLLSGRLYEQFFGPGTRLTVL.

V is TRBV5-1 and J is TRBJ2-7; 8 bases align to TRBD2. The germline V gene has CDR1 SGHRS and CDR2 YFSETQ. The CDR3 is 15 amino acids. J lost 0 bases, V lost 3 bases, and 5 bases had no gene match. This CDR3 is CASSSGGGLSYEQYF. The CDR3 DNA follows: TGCGCCAGCAGCTCCGGGGGGGGCCTCTCCTACGAGCAGTACTTC.